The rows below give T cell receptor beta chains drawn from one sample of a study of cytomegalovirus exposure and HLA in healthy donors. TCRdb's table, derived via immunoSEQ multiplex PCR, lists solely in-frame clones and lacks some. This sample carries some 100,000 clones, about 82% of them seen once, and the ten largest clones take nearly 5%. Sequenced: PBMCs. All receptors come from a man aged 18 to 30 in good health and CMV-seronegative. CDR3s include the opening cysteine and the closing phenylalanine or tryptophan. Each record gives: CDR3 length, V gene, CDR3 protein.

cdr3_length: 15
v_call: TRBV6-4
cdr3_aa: CASSDSKSGFGELFF

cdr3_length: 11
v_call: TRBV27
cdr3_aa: CASTSGDIQYF

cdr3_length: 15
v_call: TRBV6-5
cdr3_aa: CASSVAGGLGNIQYF

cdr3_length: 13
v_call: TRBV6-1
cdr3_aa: CASSRDSNTEAFF

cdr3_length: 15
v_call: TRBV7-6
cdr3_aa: CASSSTSGRSYEQYF

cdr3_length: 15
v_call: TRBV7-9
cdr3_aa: CASSLESEGREEQYF

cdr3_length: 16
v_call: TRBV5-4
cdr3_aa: CASSSSGRGDWETQYF

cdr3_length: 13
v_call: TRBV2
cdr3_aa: CASSEGRGHEQFF

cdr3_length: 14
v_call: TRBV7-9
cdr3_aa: CASSYGGGANVLTF

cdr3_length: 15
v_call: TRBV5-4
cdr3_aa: CASSQTGGRAGELFF

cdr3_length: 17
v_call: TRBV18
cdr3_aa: CASSPLVAGTGNTEAFF

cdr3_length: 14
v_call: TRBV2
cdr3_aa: CASLSFRGPGELFF

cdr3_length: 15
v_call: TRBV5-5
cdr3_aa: CASSLYRDGNQPQHF

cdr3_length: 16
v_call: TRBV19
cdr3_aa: CASSLRQGVANYGYTF

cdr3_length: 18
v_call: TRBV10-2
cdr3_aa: CASSERGVTSGSLETQYF

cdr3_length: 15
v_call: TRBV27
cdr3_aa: CASSLVAGKKETQYF

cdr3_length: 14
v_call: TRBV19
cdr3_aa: CASSSQGRDTEAFF

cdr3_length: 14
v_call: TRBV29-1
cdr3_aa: CSVELLGAPNEQFF

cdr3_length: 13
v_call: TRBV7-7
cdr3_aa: CASSQGQNTEAFF

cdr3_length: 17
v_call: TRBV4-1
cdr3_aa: CASSQGGDRFDAGKLFF

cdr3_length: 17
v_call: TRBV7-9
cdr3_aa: CASSRTSGGAWVDTQYF

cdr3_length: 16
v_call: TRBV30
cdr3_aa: CAWRHNRGLNTGELFF

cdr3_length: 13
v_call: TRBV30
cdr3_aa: CAWIGQGSTEAFF

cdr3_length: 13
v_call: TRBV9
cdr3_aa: CASSASSNYGYTF

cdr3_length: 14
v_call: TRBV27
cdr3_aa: CASSFVSASTEAFF

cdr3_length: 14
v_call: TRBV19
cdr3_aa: CASSTRRVNEKLFF

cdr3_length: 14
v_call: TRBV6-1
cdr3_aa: CASSPRDSYQPQHF

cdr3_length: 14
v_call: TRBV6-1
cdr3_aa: CATDRQTPNQPQHF

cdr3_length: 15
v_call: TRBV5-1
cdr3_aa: CASRREVSSYNEQFF

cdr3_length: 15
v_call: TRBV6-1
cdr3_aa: CASSEVEGSNQPQHF

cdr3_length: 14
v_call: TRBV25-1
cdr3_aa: CASSGPDRNTEAFF

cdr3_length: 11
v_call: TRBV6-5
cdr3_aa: CATWTGEGYTF

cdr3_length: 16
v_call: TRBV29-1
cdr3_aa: CSVDPPDRGEADTQYF

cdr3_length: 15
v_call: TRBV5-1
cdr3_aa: CASSLGGTGSYEQYF

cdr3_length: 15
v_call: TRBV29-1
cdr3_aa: CSVAPLRDSQETQYF

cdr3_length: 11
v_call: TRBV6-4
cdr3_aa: CASRRGYGYTF

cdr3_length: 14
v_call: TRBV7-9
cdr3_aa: CASSFSLNTDTQYF

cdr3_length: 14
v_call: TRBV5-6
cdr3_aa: CASSSVGAWLGYTF

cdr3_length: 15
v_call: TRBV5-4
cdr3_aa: CASSLEGSGRTEAFF

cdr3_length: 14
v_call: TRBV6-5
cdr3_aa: CASSPTRALETQYF

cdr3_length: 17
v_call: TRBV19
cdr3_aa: CASSTSTGMGSNQPQHF

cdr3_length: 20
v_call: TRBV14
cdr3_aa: CASNGGGGTSGRKPYNEQFF

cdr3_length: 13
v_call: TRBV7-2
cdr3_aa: CASSPGTDYGYTF

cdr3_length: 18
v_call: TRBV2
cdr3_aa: CASRTSGSLFGDTGELFF

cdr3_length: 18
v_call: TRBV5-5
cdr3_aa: CASSLGPASGGTRGEQFF

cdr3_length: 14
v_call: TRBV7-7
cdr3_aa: CASSHRGINYGYTF

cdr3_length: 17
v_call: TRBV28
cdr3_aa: CASSRPLPGGMNTEAFF

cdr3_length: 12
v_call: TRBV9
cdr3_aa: CASSVQGETQYF

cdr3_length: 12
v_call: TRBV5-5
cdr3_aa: CASTRAPYEQYF

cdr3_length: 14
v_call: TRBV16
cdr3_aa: CASSQRREGETQYF

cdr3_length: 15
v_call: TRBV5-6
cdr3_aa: CASSPGTGTWDTIYF

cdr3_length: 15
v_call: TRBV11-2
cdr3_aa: CASSLAAGANNEQFF

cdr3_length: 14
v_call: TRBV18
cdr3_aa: CASSRARGSYEQYF

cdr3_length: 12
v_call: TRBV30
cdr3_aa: CAQWGPTGELFF

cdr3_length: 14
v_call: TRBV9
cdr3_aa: CASSPEVYTGELFF